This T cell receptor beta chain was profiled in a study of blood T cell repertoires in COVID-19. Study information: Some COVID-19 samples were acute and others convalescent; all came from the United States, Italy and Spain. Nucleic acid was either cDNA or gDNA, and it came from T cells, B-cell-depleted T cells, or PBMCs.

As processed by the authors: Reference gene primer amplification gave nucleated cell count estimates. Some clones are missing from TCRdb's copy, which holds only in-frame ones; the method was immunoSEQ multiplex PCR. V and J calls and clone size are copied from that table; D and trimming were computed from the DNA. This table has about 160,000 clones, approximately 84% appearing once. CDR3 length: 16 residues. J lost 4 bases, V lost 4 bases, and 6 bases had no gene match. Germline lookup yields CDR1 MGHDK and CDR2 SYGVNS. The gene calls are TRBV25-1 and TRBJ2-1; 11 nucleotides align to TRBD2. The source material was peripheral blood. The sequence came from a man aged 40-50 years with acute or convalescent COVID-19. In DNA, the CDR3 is TGTGCCAGCAGTGCGCCGGGACTAGCGGTGTACAATGAGCAGTTCTTC. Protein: CASSAPGLAVYNEQFF. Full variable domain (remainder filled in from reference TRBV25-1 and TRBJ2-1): EADIYQTPRYLVIGTGKKITLECSQTMGHDKMYWYQQDPGMELHLIHYSYGVNSTEKGDLSSESTVSRIRTEHFPLTLESARPSHTSQYLCASSAPGLAVYNEQFFGPGTRLTVL.